These T cell receptor beta chains were read from a single sample in a study of cytomegalovirus exposure and HLA in healthy donors. Method: immunoSEQ multiplex PCR; TCRdb's copy keeps in-frame clones and lacks some. The repertoire consists of about 120,000 clones, with around 80% occurring once and the leading ten covering over 3.5%. Sequencing used PBMCs. The receptors were gathered from a man aged 25-40 years in good health and CMV-seropositive. Each CDR3 is given with its conserved first and last residue. A D gene is named only where the DNA matches it firmly. A clone size is listed for some rows: how often the clone was seen (once, few, many), or a class if it is expanded.

j_gene,v_gene,d_gene,abundance,CDR3nt,CDR3aa
TRBJ1-3,TRBV7-9,-,few,TGTGCCAGCAGCTGGACAGTGGGAAACACCATATATTTT,CASSWTVGNTIYF
TRBJ2-1,TRBV27,TRBD2,-,TGTGCCAGCAGTTTATTAGGGACTAGCGGGATTAATGAGCAGTTCTTC,CASSLLGTSGINEQFF
TRBJ2-2,TRBV7-9,-,-,TGTTCCAGCAGCATTATAGACACCGGGGAGCTGTTTTTT,CSSSIIDTGELFF
TRBJ1-6,TRBV11-3,-,-,TGTGCCAGCAGCTTAGATCTAGATTCACCCCTCCACTTT,CASSLDLDSPLHF
TRBJ1-1,TRBV9,TRBD1,-,TGTGCCAGCAGCGTGACAGGGTCGAACACTGAAGCTTTCTTT,CASSVTGSNTEAFF
TRBJ2-1,TRBV10-3,-,-,TGTGCCATCAGTGGGCGAGGGGGGGTAAATGAGCAGTTCTTC,CAISGRGGVNEQFF
TRBJ2-7,TRBV28,-,-,TGTGCCAGCAGTATGCCAGGGTATTCCTACGAGCAGTACTTC,CASSMPGYSYEQYF
TRBJ2-1,TRBV10-1,TRBD1,-,TGCGCCAGCACCCAAAGGACAGGCTACAATGAGCAGTTCTTC,CASTQRTGYNEQFF
TRBJ2-5,TRBV28,-,few,TGTGCCAGCAGTACCCAGGAGGTTCAAGAGACCCAGTACTTC,CASSTQEVQETQYF
TRBJ2-1,TRBV4-3,TRBD2,-,TGCGCCAGCAGCCAAGATCCAGCGGGAGGGGTCAATGAGCAGTTCTTC,CASSQDPAGGVNEQFF
TRBJ1-1,TRBV6-5,TRBD1,once,TGTGCCAGCAGTTACGGGACAGCGAACACTGAAGCTTTCTTT,CASSYGTANTEAFF
TRBJ2-7,TRBV7-2,-,few,TGTGCCAGCAGCTTAGCAGGGGGCTCCTACGAGCAGTACTTC,CASSLAGGSYEQYF
TRBJ1-2,TRBV18,-,-,TGTGCCAGCTCACCCCGGGTTTCGGATAACTATGGCTACACCTTC,CASSPRVSDNYGYTF
TRBJ2-7,TRBV6-6,-,-,TGTGCCAGCAGTTTCGACGCGACTAGTTTCGAGCAGTACTTC,CASSFDATSFEQYF